The 9 T cell receptor beta chains in this list originate from one sample, sequenced in a study of blood T cell repertoires in COVID-19. Produced via immunoSEQ multiplex PCR; TCRdb's table is partial and in-frame only. Among about 260,000 clones listed, about four fifths were seen once. What was sequenced was peripheral blood. These receptors originate from a woman in her fifties or sixties who had recovered from COVID-19.

The V call is TRBV6-5, the J call TRBJ1-4; 8 nucleotides match TRBD1. V was pared by 2 bases and J by 5 bases, with 7 bases of the junction left unmatched. Germline CDR1 reads MNHEY; CDR2 reads SVGAGI. This CDR3 contains 16 residues. CDR3 sequence: CASSYRLTGGNEKLFF. The CDR3 bases are TGTGCCAGCAGTTACCGCCTAACAGGGGGAAATGAAAAACTGTTTTTT.

This sequence joins TRBV2 and TRBJ2-1, with TRBD2 identical over 7 bases. The J segment lost 6 bases and the V segment lost 6 bases, leaving 8 bases of the junction unmatched. The CDR3 totals 14 residues. Germline V gives CDR1 SNHLY, CDR2 FYNNEI. In DNA form, the CDR3 reads TGTGCCAGCAGCCTGAAGGGAGGGAGCAATGAGCAGTTCTTC. This codes for CASSLKGGSNEQFF.

CDR3 protein: CASSADRNTEAFF. CDR3 nucleotide sequence: TGTGCCAGCAGTGCCGACAGAAACACTGAAGCTTTCTTT. This sequence joins TRBV6-4 and TRBJ1-1, with a possible D match to TRBD1 (5 bases). Trimming cost V 4 bases and J 2 bases, with 8 bases left between them. Per germline, CDR1 MRHNA and CDR2 SNTAGT. This CDR3 has 13 residues.

This chain links TRBV4-2 with TRBJ2-3, with TRBD1 matching over 9 bases. V shed 2 bases, J shed 2 bases, and the junction held 14 bases outside the gene matches. Per germline, CDR1 LGHNA and CDR2 YNFKEQ. The CDR3 has 19 amino acids. The CDR3 reads CASSQHRTGDAQVTDTQYF. DNA of the CDR3: TGTGCCAGCAGCCAACACCGGACAGGGGACGCACAAGTCACAGATACGCAGTATTTT.

The chain combines TRBV6-5 with TRBJ1-2; D perhaps matches TRBD1 (5 bases). CDR1 MNHEY and CDR2 SVGAGI come from the germline V gene. The germline V and J ends were trimmed by 4 bases and 4 bases, with 19 bases remaining between them. This CDR3 region has 16 residues. The CDR3 region is CASSSPRGGVGYGYTF. In DNA, the CDR3 is TGTGCCAGCAGTTCCCCCCGTGGGGGGGTAGGCTATGGCTACACCTTC.

This sequence joins TRBV5-1 and TRBJ2-3; TRBD1 might be the D (6 bases). The CDR3 runs to 15 residues. Per the germline V gene, CDR1 is SGHRS and CDR2 is YFSETQ. V was clipped by 4 bases and J by 3 bases, with 15 bases between them. CDR3 sequence reads: CASSTRQVSTDTQYF. The CDR3 nucleotides are TGCGCCAGCAGCACCAGACAGGTTAGTACAGATACGCAGTATTTT. The whole variable domain, filled in from reference TRBV5-1 and TRBJ2-3, reads KAGVTQTPRYLIKTRGQQVTLSCSPISGHRSVSWYQQTPGQGLQFLFEYFSETQRNKGNFPGRFSGRQFSNSRSEMNVSTLELGDSALYLCASSTRQVSTDTQYFGPGTRLTVL.

The V and J genes are TRBV7-9 and TRBJ1-4, with a possible D match to TRBD1 (6 bases). The CDR3 length is 16 residues. Trimming cost V 2 bases and J 5 bases, with 15 bases left between them. Germline CDR1 SEHNR, CDR2 FQNEAQ (reference sequence). In DNA form, the CDR3 reads TGTGCCAGCAGCTTAACGGGGGGGCGCGGAAATGAAAAACTGTTTTTT. Amino acid sequence: CASSLTGGRGNEKLFF.

The chain joins TRBV4-1 to TRBJ2-5; 12 nucleotides match TRBD2. J gave up 1 base and V 4 bases, and 4 bases lay outside the gene matches. The V gene's germline CDR1 is MGHRA and CDR2 YSYEKL. There are 16 residues in the CDR3. The CDR3 DNA sequence: TGCGCCAGCAGCCCTTCGACTAGCGGGAGCCAAGAGACCCAGTACTTC. Its translation is CASSPSTSGSQETQYF.

This chain connects TRBV24-1 to TRBJ2-7, with 9 bases fitting TRBD2. The junction had 9 bases not matched to a gene; V was cut back by 6 bases and J by 4 bases. Germline values: CDR1 KGHDR, CDR2 SFDVKD. The CDR3 is 15 amino acids. Written as DNA, the CDR3 is TGTGCCACCAGTAATACGGGAGCGGGAGGTTACGAGCAGTACTTC. Translating gives CATSNTGAGGYEQYF.